Listed below are T cell receptor beta chains from one sample, sequenced in a study of blood T cell repertoires in COVID-19. Only in-frame clones appear in the TCRdb table, and some are missing; sequencing was by immunoSEQ multiplex PCR. This table holds some 200,000 clones, under 90% found once. The sequenced material came from PBMCs or T cells enriched from blood (not recorded which). The receptors derive from a woman aged 45-65 years who had been exposed to COVID-19. Each CDR3 is given without its conserved first and last residue.

V gene,CDR3 length,J gene,CDR3 protein
TRBV9,13,TRBJ1-5,ASSPDRDRSQPQH
TRBV6-4,14,TRBJ2-1,ASSHTPVTSHGEQF
TRBV23-1,14,TRBJ2-5,ASSQSTGVPQETQY
TRBV2,12,TRBJ2-7,ASSEGTGGFEQY
TRBV10-1,10,TRBJ2-2,ASSSVFGELF
TRBV4-3,12,TRBJ1-1,ASSQTVSTTEAF
TRBV7-2,11,TRBJ2-5,ASSPGQVRTQY
TRBV27,15,TRBJ1-2,ASSLTGGQAIFYGYT
TRBV5-1,11,TRBJ1-1,ASRGGTNTEAF
TRBV3-1/TRBV3-2,12,TRBJ1-1,ASSQVGQRTEAF
TRBV5-1,12,TRBJ1-1,ASSLQGVNTEAF
TRBV4-1,13,TRBJ1-3,ASSRLTGNRDTIY
TRBV10-3,14,TRBJ1-5,AISESSRGLNQPQH
TRBV19,12,TRBJ1-3,ASSINFSGNTIY
TRBV5-1,13,TRBJ2-7,ASSSTTGSVYEQY
TRBV4-3,13,TRBJ1-2,ASSQDITRNYGYT
TRBV6-5,12,TRBJ1-6,ASTVESYNSPLH
TRBV27,13,TRBJ2-7,ASSFFGQGAGEQY